This T cell receptor (beta chain) was retrieved from a study of cytomegalovirus exposure and HLA in healthy donors. Findings and caveats of the study: Later work found most CMV-associated TCR beta chains apparently HLA-restricted.

CDR1 MDHEN and CDR2 SYDVKM come from the germline V gene. The CDR3 sequence is 13 residues long. Trimming took off 3 bases at V and 2 bases at J, with 7 bases between the two ends. With regard to this clone: Its cognate antigen is unknown. Different DNA sequences within this sample yield the same CDR3.

The PCR made use of 60 Vbeta and 13 Jbeta primers. The data were produced by immunoSEQ multiplex PCR, yet TCRdb's version contains in-frame clones alone and is incomplete. The repertoire holds under 200,000 clones, with around 80% as singletons. The J gene is TRBJ1-2, the V gene TRBV28; possible D gene TRBD1, 6 bases. Material: PBMCs. The TCR sequence derives from a woman in her 50s in good health and CMV-seropositive. CDR3 coding DNA: TGTGCCAGCAGTTTCGGACAGAACTATGGCTACACCTTC. This sequence encodes CASSFGQNYGYTF.